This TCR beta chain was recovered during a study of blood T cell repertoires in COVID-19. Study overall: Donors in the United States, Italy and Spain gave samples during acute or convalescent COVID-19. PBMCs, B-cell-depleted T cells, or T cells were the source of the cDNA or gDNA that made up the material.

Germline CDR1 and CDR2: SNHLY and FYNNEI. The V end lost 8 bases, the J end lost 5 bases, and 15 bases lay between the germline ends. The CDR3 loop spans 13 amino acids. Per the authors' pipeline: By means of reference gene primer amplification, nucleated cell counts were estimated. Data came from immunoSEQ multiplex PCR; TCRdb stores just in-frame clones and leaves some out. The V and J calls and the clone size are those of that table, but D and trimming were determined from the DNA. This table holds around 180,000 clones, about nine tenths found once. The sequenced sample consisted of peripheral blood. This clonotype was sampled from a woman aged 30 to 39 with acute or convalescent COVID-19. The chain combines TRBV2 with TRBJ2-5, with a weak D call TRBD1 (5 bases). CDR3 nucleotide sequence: TGTGCCAGCGAACCAGGGTGGCGGGAGACCCAGTACTTC. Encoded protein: CASEPGWRETQYF.